Below are 26 T cell receptor beta chains sequenced from a single sample in a study of blood T cell repertoires in COVID-19 (TCRdb year 2020). The library was generated by the immunoSEQ multiplex PCR assay. TCRdb mirrors the immuneACCESS table, restricted to in-frame sequences. Some clones are absent from its copies; in checked studies, under half trace to an unresolved V gene, and the reason for the others is unknown. This sample lists over 250,000 clones; roughly 91% were detected once. The ten largest clones add up to roughly 8.3% of the sample. The sequenced sample was PBMCs or T cells enriched from blood (not recorded which). These receptors were obtained from a man aged 35-49 years who had recovered from COVID-19.

The chain couples TRBV28 to TRBJ1-1; unclear D gene. V was pared by 3 bases and J by 6 bases, with 23 bases between. CDR1 is MDHEN, CDR2 SYDVKM, per germline. The CDR3 covers 17 residues. The CDR3: CASSFTRTVWAWAEAFF. The CDR3 nucleotides are TGTGCCAGCAGTTTCACCCGCACGGTCTGGGCGTGGGCTGAAGCTTTCTTT. Using reference TRBV28 and TRBJ1-1 for the parts outside the CDR3, the full variable domain is DVKVTQSSRYLVKRTGEKVFLECVQDMDHENMFWYRQDPGLGLRLIYFSYDVKMKEKGDIPEGYSVSREKKERFSLILESASTNQTSMYLCASSFTRTVWAWAEAFFGQGTRLTVV.

The chain recombines TRBV4-1 with TRBJ2-5, with 9 bases matching TRBD2. The CDR3 is 15 residues long. With 4 bases clipped from V and 4 bases from J, the junction kept 7 bases outside the gene matches. Germline CDR1 MGHRA, CDR2 YSYEKL. The CDR3 loop reads CASSREPSGIETQYF. CDR3 nucleotides: TGCGCCAGCAGCCGAGAGCCTAGCGGGATAGAGACCCAGTACTTC.

The chain combines TRBV4-3 with TRBJ2-6, with 14 positions matching TRBD2. This CDR3 has 22 residues. Germline CDR1 is LGHNA and CDR2 is YSLEER. The V segment lost 0 bases and the J segment 1 base; nucleotides outside the gene matches: 11. The CDR3 nucleotides are TGCGCCAGCAGCCAAGATACCGGACTAGCGGGAGGTATTGGGTCTGGGGCCAACGTCCTGACTTTC. Translating it yields CASSQDTGLAGGIGSGANVLTF.

The chain links TRBV28 to TRBJ1-2; TRBD1 aligns across 9 bases. The CDR3 covers 14 residues. Germline V gene data show CDR1 as MDHEN and CDR2 as SYDVKM. After removal of 6 bases from V and 7 bases from J, the junction contained 9 bases not matched to a gene. The CDR3: CASRNRDRAIGYTF. For the CDR3, the DNA is TGTGCCAGCAGGAACCGGGACAGGGCGATTGGCTACACCTTC.

The V call is TRBV5-4, the J call TRBJ2-2; 8 bases fit TRBD2. V trimming: 4 bases; J trimming: 7 bases; junction bases outside the gene matches: 12. The length of the CDR3 is 16 residues. The V gene's germline CDR1 is SGHNT and CDR2 YYREEE (reference sequence). This chain's CDR3 is CASSGGSGGQVGELFF. DNA for the CDR3: TGTGCCAGCAGCGGCGGTTCGGGGGGGCAGGTCGGGGAGCTGTTTTTT.

CDR3 amino acids: CAWKGREQTPLHF. The CDR3 coding sequence is TGTGCCTGGAAGGGCAGGGAACAGACACCCCTCCACTTT. This rearrangement joins TRBV30 to TRBJ1-6, with D maybe TRBD1 (5 bases). V gave up 4 bases and J gave up 11 bases, with 15 bases separating them. CDR1 and CDR2 (germline): GTSNPN, SVGIG (reference sequence). The CDR3 has 13 amino acids.

This clone is medium-sized (0.01 to 0.1%). Other DNA sequences in the same sample also yield this CDR3. The chain uses TRBV6-1 and TRBJ2-3; 9 positions match TRBD2. Germline values: CDR1 MNHNS, CDR2 SASEGT. With V trimmed by 0 bases and J by 4 bases, 2 bases remained unmatched. This CDR3 is 15 amino acids long. CDR3 coding DNA: TGTGCCAGCAGTGAAGCGGCGGGGGGGCCAGATACGCAGTATTTT. Its translation is CASSEAAGGPDTQYF.

In its sample, this clone was seen once. The chain recombines TRBV28 with TRBJ2-7, with 12 bases that match TRBD2. The V and J ends lost 4 bases and 3 bases, in that order; junction bases with no gene match: 7. Germline values: CDR1 MDHEN, CDR2 SYDVKM. The CDR3 runs to 16 residues. CDR3 nucleotides: TGTGCCAGCAGTTATCCCCTAGCGGGGGGGGGCTACGAGCAGTACTTC. It specifies CASSYPLAGGGYEQYF.

V gene TRBV6-1 combines with J gene TRBJ1-5; 7 nucleotides agree with TRBD1. The CDR3 loop spans 16 amino acids. Trimming removed 2 bases from V and 2 bases from J; junction bases left unmatched: 6. Germline values: CDR1 MNHNS, CDR2 SASEGT. CDR3 sequence (DNA): TGTGCCAGCAGTGAAAGGAAGGGGGCCGGCAATCAGCCCCAGCATTTT. Its protein product is CASSERKGAGNQPQHF.

The J gene is TRBJ2-5, the V gene TRBV11-2; TRBD1 is a possible D gene (6 bases). The CDR3 sequence is 16 residues long. The germline V and J ends were trimmed by 7 bases and 2 bases, with 20 bases remaining between them. CDR1 and CDR2 (germline): SGHAT, FQNNGV. The CDR3 DNA sequence: TGTGCCAGCATCATCCACCAAGGGACATCTCAAGAGACCCAGTACTTC. This sequence encodes CASIIHQGTSQETQYF.

The CDR3 loop is CASSFMGSGRTEAFF. The CDR3 DNA sequence: TGTGCCAGCAGCTTCATGGGGTCAGGGCGGACTGAAGCTTTCTTT. The J gene is TRBJ1-1, the V gene TRBV11-2, with D perhaps TRBD1 (5 bases). From germline, CDR1 is SGHAT and CDR2 FQNNGV. The CDR3 has 15 residues. The V and J ends lost 3 bases and 5 bases respectively, with 16 bases between them. Full variable domain (outside the CDR3, taken from reference TRBV11-2 and TRBJ1-1): EAGVAQSPRYKIIEKRQSVAFWCNPISGHATLYWYQQILGQGPKLLIQFQNNGVVDDSQLPKDRFSAERLKGVDSTLKIQPAKLEDSAVYLCASSFMGSGRTEAFFGQGTRLTVV.

The chain is built from TRBV23-1 and TRBJ2-3; 10 nucleotides agree with TRBD1. TRBV23-1 is recorded as an ORF, its role being uncertain. The CDR3 covers 15 residues. Germline trimming cut 0 bases from V and 7 bases from J; bases unmatched to any gene: 4. CDR3 in DNA: TGCGCCAGCAGTCAATCGGACAGGGGGTCATATACGCAGTATTTT. Translated: CASSQSDRGSYTQYF.

V is TRBV15 and J is TRBJ1-5; TRBD1 is a possible D gene (5 bases). The V end lost 1 base, the J end lost 7 bases, and 11 bases lay between the germline ends. CDR1 and CDR2 from the germline V gene are LNHNV and YYDKDF (reference sequence). This CDR3 has 14 residues. In DNA form, the CDR3 reads TGTGCCACCAGCAGAGGAATGGGGGGGCAGCCCCAGCATTTT. Translation gives CATSRGMGGQPQHF.

The chain joins TRBV7-9 to TRBJ2-2, with 8 bases that match TRBD2. The CDR3 has 18 amino acids. Germline loops: CDR1 SEHNR, CDR2 FQNEAQ (reference sequence). V gave up 6 bases and J gave up 3 bases; unmatched junction bases: 15. CDR3 nucleotides: TGTGCCAGCAGTCCCAGCGGACTAGCCCCATTCGACACCGGGGAGCTGTTTTTT. The encoded protein is CASSPSGLAPFDTGELFF.

The chain uses TRBV7-8 and TRBJ2-7; 8 nucleotides line up with TRBD2. Germline CDR1 and CDR2: SGHVS and FQNEAQ. This CDR3 comprises 15 residues. V shed 5 bases and J 2 bases; nucleotides not matched to a gene: 8. CDR3 protein: CASSRLAGLAYEQYF. As DNA, the CDR3 is TGTGCCAGCAGCCGGCTAGCGGGCCTTGCCTACGAGCAGTACTTC. Based on the CDR3 plus reference TRBV7-8 and TRBJ2-7, the full variable domain is GAGVSQSPRYKVAKRGQDVALRCDPISGHVSLFWYQQALGQGPEFLTYFQNEAQLDKSGLPSDRFFAERPEGSVSTLKIQRTQQEDSAVYLCASSRLAGLAYEQYFGPGTRLTVT.

The chain carries TRBV2 and TRBJ1-5; D is unclear. The V gene lost 6 bases and the J gene lost 3 bases, with 15 bases spanning the gap. The CDR3 covers 15 residues. Germline-derived CDR1 and CDR2 are SNHLY and FYNNEI. CDR3 residues: CASSPDVGFNQPQHF. CDR3 sequence (DNA): TGTGCCAGCAGCCCCGACGTCGGGTTCAATCAGCCCCAGCATTTT.

The J gene is TRBJ2-7, the V gene TRBV29-1; 9 bases align to TRBD1. The junction had 4 bases not matched to a gene; V was cut back by 0 bases and J by 4 bases. The CDR3 spans 14 residues. CDR1 and CDR2 (germline): SQVTM, ANQGSEA. CDR3 nucleotide sequence: TGCAGCGTTGAAGAACCGGGACAGGGTTACGAGCAGTACTTC. It translates to CSVEEPGQGYEQYF.

The V call is TRBV9, the J call TRBJ2-3; 7 bases fit TRBD1. Germline CDR1 SGDLS, CDR2 YYNGEE. Trimming at V came to 0 bases and at J to 1 base, leaving 2 bases not matched to a gene. The CDR3 is 15 residues long. The CDR3 nucleotides read TGTGCCAGCAGCGTAGGACAGGGCGGCACAGATACGCAGTATTTT. This translates into CASSVGQGGTDTQYF.

CDR3 coding DNA: TGTGCCAGCAGTACAGGACAGGACGCTCACTACGAGCAGTACTTC. Encoded protein: CASSTGQDAHYEQYF. The chain recombines TRBV6-5 with TRBJ2-7, with 7 bases that match TRBD1. The CDR3 spans 15 residues. V shed 5 bases and J 3 bases; nucleotides not matched to a gene: 10. Germline lookup yields CDR1 MNHEY and CDR2 SVGAGI.

This clone was seen more than once but under ten times. This chain uses TRBV6-5 with TRBJ2-2; perhaps TRBD1 as D (6 bases). Trimming left V 6 bases short and J 5 bases short, with 7 bases between. Germline V gene data show CDR1 as MNHEY and CDR2 as SVGAGI. The CDR3 extends over 12 amino acids. The CDR3 nucleotides are TGTGCCAGCAGGCAGGGGACCGGGGAGCTGTTTTTT. It yields the protein CASRQGTGELFF.

This clone came up once. This chain connects TRBV27 to TRBJ2-7; a possible D gene is TRBD2 (6 bases). Germline V gene lookup returns CDR1 MNHEY and CDR2 SMNVEV (reference sequence). This CDR3 has 13 amino acids. V lost 3 bases to trimming and J lost 1 base, with 7 bases between them. The CDR3 spells CASSLTRSYEQYF. For the CDR3, the DNA is TGTGCCAGCAGTTTGACTAGGTCCTACGAGCAGTACTTC.

In its sample, this clone was seen once. CDR3 amino acids: CASYTPGGVHQPQHF. The CDR3 DNA follows: TGTGCCAGCTATACTCCAGGGGGAGTACATCAGCCCCAGCATTTT. The genes are TRBV28 and TRBJ1-5; 7 bases fit TRBD1. This CDR3 is 15 amino acids long. Germline CDR1 and CDR2: MDHEN and SYDVKM. The V and J ends lost 8 bases and 5 bases, in that order; junction bases with no gene match: 12.

The chain employs TRBV29-1 and TRBJ2-5, with 7 positions matching TRBD1. With V trimmed by 7 bases and J by 2 bases, 13 bases remained unmatched. Germline CDR1 SQVTM, CDR2 ANQGSEA. There are 15 residues in the CDR3. CDR3 DNA sequence: TGCAGCGCCCCAGCCCCAGGGGGTTCACAAGAGACCCAGTACTTC. This sequence encodes CSAPAPGGSQETQYF. The complete variable domain, with remaining parts taken from reference TRBV29-1 and TRBJ2-5, reads SAVISQKPSRDICQRGTSLTIQCQVDSQVTMMFWYRQQPGQSLTLIATANQGSEATYESGFVIDKFPISRPNLTFSTLTVSNMSPEDSSIYLCSAPAPGGSQETQYFGPGTRLLVL.

This chain links TRBV27 with TRBJ2-7; 7 bases map to TRBD1. Germline V gene lookup returns CDR1 MNHEY and CDR2 SMNVEV (reference sequence). The J segment lost 3 bases and the V segment lost 3 bases, leaving 8 bases of the junction unmatched. CDR3 length equals 15 residues. CDR3 loop: CASSFRSRDSYEQYF. The CDR3 DNA follows: TGTGCCAGCAGTTTCCGAAGCCGGGACAGCTACGAGCAGTACTTC.

The V call is TRBV7-9, the J call TRBJ1-2; D perhaps matches TRBD1 (6 bases). The CDR3 loop spans 16 amino acids. V dropped 3 bases and J dropped 2 bases, with 16 bases sitting between them. Germline V gives CDR1 SEHNR, CDR2 FQNEAQ (reference sequence). The CDR3 sequence: CASSFPRSGDNYGYTF. The CDR3 region has the DNA TGTGCCAGCAGCTTTCCCAGGTCAGGGGACAACTATGGCTACACCTTC.

This clone was observed a single time. The chain couples TRBV5-4 to TRBJ1-6, with TRBD1 matching over 8 bases. The germline CDR1 and CDR2 sequences are SGHNT and YYREEE (reference sequence). The CDR3 is 14 amino acids. Losses at the gene ends were 0 bases for V and 9 bases for J; bases not matched to a gene: 2. In DNA form, the CDR3 reads TGTGCCAGCAGCTTGGCGGACAGGGCTTCACCCCTCCACTTT. Its protein product is CASSLADRASPLHF.